Here is one T cell receptor beta chain with its context. What it binds is unknown. From germline, CDR1 is SQVTM and CDR2 ANQGSEA. The CDR3 length is 12 residues. Between the trimmed V and J ends, which lost 3 bases and 7 bases, there was a span of 12 bases. These data belong to a study of blood T cells in healthy people across ages. The study, taken as a whole, reports: Versus aged donors, long-lived donors had higher diversity and more naive CD4+ cells.

A sample-barcoded 5' primer and a J-beta primer mix were used in a second PCR of about 6 to 12 cycles. TCRdb itself ran the 5' RACE reads through MiXCR, one entry per CDR3 protein. The data hold 1,300,000 or so distinct CDR3 sequences, with 45% to 70% observed a single time. Donors ranged from about 6 to 90 years old and were healthy Caucasians in Russia. Peripheral blood samples of approximately 10 milliliters were drawn from each donor. The sequence came from a man aged 18 to 35 in good health. Sequencing used blood. The chain is built from TRBV29-1 and TRBJ1-2, with D maybe TRBD1 (5 bases). CDR3 nucleotides: TGCAGCGTTGAGGGCGGGACTGGTGGCTACACCTTC. Protein sequence: CSVEGGTGGYTF.